Below, one T cell receptor (beta chain) is given with its context. This specimen belongs to a study of blood T cells in healthy people across ages. With a J-beta primer mix and a sample-barcoded 5' primer, a second PCR ran about 7 to 11 cycles. Each cDNA molecule was tagged by a template-switch adaptor that had 12 random nucleotides. A minimum of 3 million CDR3-containing paired-end reads was obtained for each sample. TCRdb reanalysed the 5' RACE reads using MiXCR and keeps one entry per CDR3 protein. The sample carries around 990,000 distinct CDR3 sequences, roughly two fifths recorded once. CDR1 is DFQATT, CDR2 SNEGSKA, per germline (reference sequence). Trimming removed 5 bases from V and 0 bases from J, with 16 bases in between. The CDR3 runs 15 residues.

The sequencing sample was made of blood. The source of this sequence is a young man in good health. The chain combines TRBV20-1 with TRBJ1-1, with D possibly TRBD1 on 5 matching bases. The CDR3 DNA follows: TGCAGTGCTCCAGACTTAAAGGGGATGAACACTGAAGCTTTCTTT. Its translation: CSAPDLKGMNTEAFF.